This section outlines one TCR beta chain sequence together with its context. This CDR3 comprises 14 residues. The germline CDR1 and CDR2 sequences are MNHNS and SASEGT. V lost 2 bases to trimming and J lost 11 bases; unmatched junction nucleotides: 11. The data stem from a study of blood T cell repertoires in COVID-19. Study at large: PBMCs, B-cell-depleted T cells, or T cells were the source of the cDNA or gDNA that made up the material.

Authors' processing steps: For nucleated cells, counts were estimated from reference gene primer amplification. Assay used: immunoSEQ multiplex PCR; TCRdb lists only in-frame clones, some missing. V, J and clone size derive from that table, while D and trimming were established from the DNA sequence. The data show 250,000 to 350,000 clones, with more than 65% seen just once and 15% to 18% held by the top ten. This chain connects TRBV6-1 to TRBJ1-1; 7 positions agree with TRBD1. The clonotype originates from a person aged 65 to 85 with COVID-19, enrolled during active disease. Source material: peripheral blood. The CDR3, as DNA: TGTGCCAGCAGTGAACAGCCACGACAGGGCTACGCTTTCTTT. It encodes CASSEQPRQGYAFF.